This T cell receptor (beta chain) was observed in a study of CD8 T cells in Susac syndrome. CDR1 MGHRA and CDR2 YSYEKL come from the germline V gene. The V segment lost 4 bases and the J segment 6 bases; nucleotides outside the gene matches: 8. The CDR3 length is 16 residues. RNA in amounts of about 0.5 to 1 ug was reverse transcribed with random hexamers. MiXCR, applied by TCRdb to the immunoSEQ multiplex PCR reads, yields one record per CDR3 protein. The table lists around 180,000 distinct CDR3 sequences, around 94% of them singletons. This receptor was obtained from a human donor with Susac syndrome. Input material: CD4+ T cells from PBMCs. This rearrangement joins TRBV4-1 to TRBJ1-6; 8 bases are shared with TRBD1. CDR3 DNA: TGCGCCAGCAGCCCCATGGACAGGGCCTTTAATTCACCCCTCCACTTT. This translates into CASSPMDRAFNSPLHF.